The rows below give T cell receptor beta chains drawn from one sample of a study of blood T cell repertoires in COVID-19. Method: immunoSEQ multiplex PCR; TCRdb's copy keeps in-frame clones and lacks some. The sample consists of 6,000 to 9,500 clones, around 79% of them appearing once. The source material was peripheral blood. The receptors shown here come from a human donor in a cohort sampled during active COVID-19. Each CDR3 is given with its conserved first and last residue. D genes are given only for firm matches. Size values are once, few and many counts, or a class for expanded clones, and some rows have none.

j_gene	d_gene	v_gene	abundance	CDR3aa	CDR3nt
TRBJ1-2	.	TRBV6-5	.	CASSPLLDSPYGYTF	TGTGCCAGCAGTCCCCTGTTAGACAGTCCCTATGGCTACACCTTC
TRBJ2-7	.	TRBV5-6	.	CASNARVGGLNEQYF	TGTGCCAGCAACGCCCGGGTCGGGGGGCTCAACGAGCAGTACTTC
TRBJ2-7	.	TRBV19	.	CASSRWFAGSYEQYF	TGTGCCAGTAGTAGATGGTTTGCGGGCTCCTACGAGCAGTACTTC
TRBJ2-3	TRBD2	TRBV6-5	.	CASGGLAASTDTQYF	TGTGCCAGCGGAGGACTAGCGGCATCCACAGATACGCAGTATTTT
TRBJ2-3	TRBD2	TRBV4-3	.	CASSQDSGDTDTQYF	TGCGCCAGCAGCCAAGATAGCGGGGACACAGATACGCAGTATTTT
TRBJ1-5	TRBD1	TRBV6-5	.	CASETGDGNQPQHF	TGTGCCAGCGAGACAGGGGATGGCAATCAGCCCCAGCATTTT
TRBJ2-7	TRBD1	TRBV9	once	CASSPRGQGTYEQYF	TGTGCCAGCAGCCCCCGGGGACAGGGGACGTACGAGCAGTACTTC
TRBJ2-1	TRBD1	TRBV7-9	once	CASSLGQVSYNEQFF	TGTGCCAGCAGCTTGGGACAGGTCTCCTACAATGAGCAGTTCTTC
TRBJ1-2	TRBD1	TRBV6-2/TRBV6-3	.	CASSLTGPGYTF	TGTGCCAGCAGCCTGACAGGGCCTGGCTACACCTTC
TRBJ1-2	TRBD1	TRBV27	.	CASSPGTGAGYGYTF	TGTGCCAGCAGTCCCGGGACAGGGGCGGGCTATGGCTACACCTTC
TRBJ1-3	.	TRBV14	.	CASSQDSTPYSGNTIYF	TGTGCCAGCAGCCAAGATAGTACCCCATACTCTGGAAACACCATATATTTT
TRBJ2-2	TRBD2	TRBV28	.	CASSFEGLAGMEELFF	TGTGCCAGCAGTTTTGAGGGACTAGCGGGAATGGAGGAGCTGTTTTTT
TRBJ1-2	.	TRBV30	.	CAWSVLSVYGYTF	TGTGCCTGGAGTGTACTAAGCGTCTATGGCTACACCTTC
TRBJ2-3	TRBD1	TRBV10-2	.	CASSGDSYTQYF	TGCGCCAGCAGTGGGGACAGTTATACGCAGTATTTT
TRBJ1-5	.	TRBV7-2	medium-sized	CASSWGGDPRNQPQHF	TGTGCCAGCAGCTGGGGGGGGGATCCCCGCAATCAGCCCCAGCATTTT
TRBJ1-1	.	TRBV28	.	CASSPSYLAHVNTEAFF	TGTGCCAGCAGTCCCTCCTACCTTGCCCATGTGAACACTGAAGCTTTCTTT
TRBJ2-7	TRBD2	TRBV9	.	CASSVGLIAGVNEQYF	TGTGCCAGCAGCGTGGGACTCATAGCGGGCGTCAACGAGCAGTACTTC
TRBJ2-7	.	TRBV27	.	CASSWGTGFYEQYF	TGTGCCAGCAGTTGGGGCACAGGGTTCTACGAGCAGTACTTC
TRBJ1-2	TRBD1	TRBV12-3/TRBV12-4	.	CASSDHRGGYTF	TGTGCCAGCAGTGATCACAGGGGAGGCTACACCTTC
TRBJ2-1	.	TRBV5-4	.	CASSFRGSNEQFF	TGTGCCAGCAGCTTCAGGGGTTCCAATGAGCAGTTCTTC
TRBJ2-1	TRBD2	TRBV11-2	.	CASSPGTSSTNEQFF	TGTGCCAGCAGCCCCGGGACTAGCAGCACGAATGAGCAGTTCTTC
TRBJ2-1	TRBD2	TRBV9	few	CASSVWGGRASYNEQFF	TGTGCCAGCAGCGTGTGGGGCGGGAGGGCCTCCTACAATGAGCAGTTCTTC
TRBJ1-1	.	TRBV19	.	CASSIQGGTEAFF	TGTGCCAGTAGTATACAGGGAGGGACTGAAGCTTTCTTT
TRBJ2-1	TRBD2	TRBV28	.	CASSFSGSSYNEQFF	TGTGCCAGCAGTTTTAGCGGGAGCTCCTACAATGAGCAGTTCTTC
TRBJ2-7	.	TRBV4-1	.	CASSQSGGDWNTYEQYF	TGCGCCAGCAGCCAATCGGGTGGGGACTGGAACACCTACGAGCAGTACTTC
TRBJ2-1	.	TRBV10-3	.	CAIRPSGSYNEQFF	TGTGCCATCAGGCCGAGCGGATCCTACAATGAGCAGTTCTTC